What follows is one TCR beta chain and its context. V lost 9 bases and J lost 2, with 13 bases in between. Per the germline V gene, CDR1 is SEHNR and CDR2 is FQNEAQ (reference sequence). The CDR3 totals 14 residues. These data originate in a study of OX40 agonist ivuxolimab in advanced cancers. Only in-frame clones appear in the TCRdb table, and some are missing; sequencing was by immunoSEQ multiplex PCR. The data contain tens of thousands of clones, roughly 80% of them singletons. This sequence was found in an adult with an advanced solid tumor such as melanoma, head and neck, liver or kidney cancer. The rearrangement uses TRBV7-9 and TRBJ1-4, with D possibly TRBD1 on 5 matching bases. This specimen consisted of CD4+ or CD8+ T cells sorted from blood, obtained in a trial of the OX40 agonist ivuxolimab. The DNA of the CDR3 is TGTGCCAGTACCAGGGCGTCTACTAATGAAAAACTGTTTTTT. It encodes CASTRASTNEKLFF.